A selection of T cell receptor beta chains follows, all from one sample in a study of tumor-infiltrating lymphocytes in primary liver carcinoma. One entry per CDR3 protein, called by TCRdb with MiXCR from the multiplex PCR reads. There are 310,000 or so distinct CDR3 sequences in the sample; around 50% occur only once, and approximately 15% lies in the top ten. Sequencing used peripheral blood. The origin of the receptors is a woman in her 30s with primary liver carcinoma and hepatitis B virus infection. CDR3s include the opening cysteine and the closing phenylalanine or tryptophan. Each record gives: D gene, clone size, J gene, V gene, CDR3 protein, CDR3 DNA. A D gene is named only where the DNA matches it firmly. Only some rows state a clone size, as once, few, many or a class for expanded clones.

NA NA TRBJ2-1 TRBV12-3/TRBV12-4 CASTRGPVDNEQFF TGTGCCAGCACCCGCGGTCCAGTCGACAATGAGCAGTTCTTC
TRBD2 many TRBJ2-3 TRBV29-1 CSVLAGSTDTQYF TGCAGCGTTTTAGCGGGATCCACAGATACGCAGTATTTT
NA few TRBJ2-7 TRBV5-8 CASSRHIQAYEQYF TGTGCCAGCAGCCGCCACATTCAGGCCTACGAGCAGTACTTC
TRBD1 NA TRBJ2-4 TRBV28 CASSLWGQGTKNIQYF TGTGCCAGCAGTTTATGGGGACAGGGGACCAAAAACATTCAGTACTTC
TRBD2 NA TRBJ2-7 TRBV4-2 CASRQRGGKGLAGTYEQYF TGTGCCAGTCGCCAGAGGGGGGGCAAGGGACTAGCGGGAACCTACGAGCAGTACTTC
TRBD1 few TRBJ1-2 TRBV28 CASSFPGGASHYGYTF TGTGCCAGCAGTTTCCCAGGGGGCGCTTCCCACTATGGCTACACCTTC
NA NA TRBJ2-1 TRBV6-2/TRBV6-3 CASGSVIGANERFF TGTGCCAGCGGTTCCGTCATAGGGGCGAATGAGCGGTTCTTC
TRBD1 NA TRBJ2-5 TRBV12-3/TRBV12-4 CASSSGTGKYGTQYF TGTGCCAGCAGTTCCGGGACAGGGAAGTATGGGACCCAGTACTTC
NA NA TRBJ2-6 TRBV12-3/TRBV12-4 CASSPNPGSGAHVLTF TGTGCCAGCAGCCCTAATCCAGGCTCTGGGGCCCACGTCCTGACTTTC
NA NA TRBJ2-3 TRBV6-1 CASWGLRTDTQYF TGTGCCAGCTGGGGGCTACGCACAGATACGCAGTATTTT
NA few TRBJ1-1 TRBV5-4 CASSPPRGIRAFF TGTGCCAGCAGCCCCCCACGGGGAATTAGGGCTTTCTTT
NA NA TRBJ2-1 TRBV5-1 CASSLDPGRLSNEQFF TGCGCCAGCAGCTTGGACCCGGGAAGGCTATCCAATGAGCAGTTCTTC
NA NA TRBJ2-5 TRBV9 CASSAHRDNQETQYF TGTGCCAGCAGCGCCCACCGGGACAACCAAGAGACCCAGTACTTC
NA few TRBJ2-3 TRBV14 CASSQEQGWDTQYF TGTGCCAGCAGTCAAGAGCAGGGATGGGATACGCAGTATTTT
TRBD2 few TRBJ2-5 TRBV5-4 CASRDVLAGEETQYF TGTGCCAGCAGAGATGTACTAGCGGGAGAAGAGACCCAGTACTTC
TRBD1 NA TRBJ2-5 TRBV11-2 CASGLDRVTEIQYF TGTGCCAGCGGCTTAGACAGGGTGACAGAGATCCAGTACTTC
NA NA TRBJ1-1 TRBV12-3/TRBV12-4 CASSPTPQNTEAFF TGTGCCAGCAGCCCCACCCCACAGAACACTGAAGCTTTCTTT
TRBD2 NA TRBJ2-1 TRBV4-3 CASSLNSGSGNGQFF TGCGCCAGCAGCCTCAATAGCGGGAGTGGCAATGGGCAGTTCTTC
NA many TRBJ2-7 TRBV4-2 CASSRGEYEQYF TGTGCCAGCAGCCGCGGGGAATACGAGCAGTACTTC
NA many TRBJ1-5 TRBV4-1 CASSLTERTLQPQHF TGCGCCAGCAGCCTAACCGAAAGGACCCTTCAGCCCCAGCATTTT
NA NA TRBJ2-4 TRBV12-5 CGSGLARGIQYF TGTGGTAGTGGTTTAGCTAGAGGCATTCAGTACTTC
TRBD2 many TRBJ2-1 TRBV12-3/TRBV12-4 CASSLGVVSGRGNEQFF TGTGCCAGCAGTTTGGGTGTTGTTAGCGGGAGGGGCAATGAGCAGTTCTTC
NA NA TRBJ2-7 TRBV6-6 CASNPSPYEQYF TGTGCCAGCAACCCCTCCCCGTACGAGCAGTACTTC
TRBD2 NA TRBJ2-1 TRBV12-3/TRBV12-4 CASSAELLAGGPGGNEQFF TGTGCCAGCAGTGCCGAACTACTAGCGGGAGGGCCGGGTGGGAATGAGCAGTTCTTC
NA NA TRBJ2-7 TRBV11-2 CASIPGGTYKQYF TGTGCCAGCATCCCTGGGGGCACCTACAAGCAGTACTTC
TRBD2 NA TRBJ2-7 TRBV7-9 CASSSKSGRAGEQYF TGTGCCAGCAGCTCCAAGAGCGGGAGGGCCGGCGAGCAGTACTTC
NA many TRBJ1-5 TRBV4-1 CASSRGSNQPQHF TGCGCCAGCAGCCGGGGGAGCAATCAGCCCCAGCATTTT
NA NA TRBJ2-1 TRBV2 CASGGDNEQFF TGTGCCAGCGGTGGGGACAATGAACAGTTCTTC
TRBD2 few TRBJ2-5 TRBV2 CASSAREGRNQETQYF TGTGCCAGCAGTGCTCGGGAGGGACGGAATCAAGAGACCCAGTACTTC